This paragraph reports one T cell receptor (beta chain). Generated by immunoSEQ multiplex PCR, the TCRdb table keeps only in-frame clones and is missing some. Among more than 75,000 clones listed, under 90% were seen once. The sample is drawn from a study of OX40 agonist ivuxolimab in advanced cancers. Germline CDR1 MNHNS, CDR2 SASEGT. The V and J ends lost 5 bases and 0 bases, in that order; junction bases with no gene match: 3. This CDR3 has 16 residues. The V and J genes are TRBV6-1 and TRBJ2-3, with 12 positions matching TRBD2. The input for sequencing was CD4+ or CD8+ T cells sorted from blood, taken in a trial of the OX40 agonist ivuxolimab. The sequence came from an adult with an advanced solid tumor such as melanoma, head and neck, liver or kidney cancer. This CDR3 reads CASSQGLAGSTDTQYF. CDR3 nucleotide sequence: TGTGCCAGCAGTCAAGGACTAGCGGGGAGCACAGATACGCAGTATTTT.